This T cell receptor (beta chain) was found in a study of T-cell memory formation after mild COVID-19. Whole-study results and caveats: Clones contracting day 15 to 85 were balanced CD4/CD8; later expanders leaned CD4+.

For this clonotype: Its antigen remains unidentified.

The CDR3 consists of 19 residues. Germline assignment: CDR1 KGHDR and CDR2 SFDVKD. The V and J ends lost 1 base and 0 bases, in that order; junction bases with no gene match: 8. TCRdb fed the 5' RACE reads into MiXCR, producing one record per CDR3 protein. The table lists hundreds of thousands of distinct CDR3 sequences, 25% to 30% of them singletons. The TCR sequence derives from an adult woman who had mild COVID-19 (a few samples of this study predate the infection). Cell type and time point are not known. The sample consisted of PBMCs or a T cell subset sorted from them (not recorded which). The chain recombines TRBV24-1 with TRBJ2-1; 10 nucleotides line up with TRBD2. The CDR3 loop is CATSDFSSGRTLSYNEQFF. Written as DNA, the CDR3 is TGTGCCACCAGTGATTTCAGTAGCGGGAGGACCCTCTCCTACAATGAGCAGTTCTTC.